Listed below are T cell receptor beta chains from one sample, sequenced in a study of response to subunit inactivated influenza vaccine. TCRdb analysed the RT-PCR reads with MiXCR anew, one entry per CDR3 protein. The sample lists 600,000 to 700,000 distinct CDR3 sequences, 11% to 15% occurring once. The input for sequencing was PBMCs from blood, taken roughly 2 weeks before vaccination. These receptors were collected from a man aged 50-60 years who received an inactivated influenza vaccine. CDR3s include the opening cysteine and the closing phenylalanine or tryptophan. D genes are given only for firm matches. Rows give clone size only sometimes, using once, few, many, or a class for an expanded clone.

v_gene	d_gene	len	j_gene	abundance	CDR3aa	CDR3nt
TRBV6-5	-	14	TRBJ2-7	-	CASSYSPRVEKQYF	TGTGCCAGCAGTTACAGCCCCAGAGTAGAGAAGCAGTACTTC
TRBV10-3	TRBD1	13	TRBJ1-1	few	CAGRQGASTEAFF	TGTGCCGGGAGACAGGGTGCGAGCACTGAAGCTTTCTTT
TRBV9	TRBD1	15	TRBJ2-7	-	CASSGGQGQSYEQYF	TGTGCCAGCAGCGGCGGACAGGGCCAATCCTACGAGCAGTACTTC
TRBV21-1	-	16	TRBJ1-4	-	CASSKEGGTTNEKLFF	TGTGCCAGCAGCAAAGAGGGGGGAACAACTAATGAAAAACTGTTTTTT
TRBV4-2	TRBD2	16	TRBJ2-7	few	CASSQGASGSLDEQYF	TGTGCCAGCAGCCAAGGTGCTAGCGGGAGTCTCGACGAGCAGTACTTC
TRBV7-8	TRBD1	16	TRBJ1-3	few	CASSLPGQGVENTIYF	TGTGCCAGCAGCTTACCCGGACAGGGTGTTGAAAACACCATATATTTT
TRBV6-4	TRBD1	17	TRBJ2-3	few	CASSEVGTDFSTDTQYF	TGTGCCAGCAGCGAGGTCGGGACAGATTTTAGCACAGATACGCAGTATTTT
TRBV6-2/TRBV6-3	-	11	TRBJ2-7	many	CASSYSDEQYF	TGTGCCAGCAGTTACTCCGACGAGCAGTACTTC
TRBV12-3/TRBV12-4	-	16	TRBJ2-2	-	CASSLVRRTNTGELFF	TGTGCCAGCAGTTTAGTTCGACGGACGAACACCGGGGAGCTGTTTTTT
TRBV15	-	15	TRBJ2-1	-	CATSRGGAGMGEQFF	TGTGCCACCAGCCGAGGCGGCGCGGGAATGGGTGAGCAGTTCTTC
TRBV29-1	-	15	TRBJ2-3	few	CSARLGTISTDTQYF	TGCAGCGCGAGACTAGGGACGATTAGCACAGATACGCAGTATTTT
TRBV4-1	-	15	TRBJ2-1	-	CASSQEAAVYNEQFF	TGCGCCAGCAGCCAAGAAGCGGCAGTTTACAATGAGCAGTTCTTC
TRBV20-1	-	13	TRBJ2-7	few	CSAHPGVKGEQYF	TGCAGTGCCCATCCCGGAGTCAAGGGCGAGCAGTACTTC
TRBV5-1	-	15	TRBJ2-1	many	CASSPLTGTQGEQFF	TGCGCCAGCAGCCCGCTAACCGGGACCCAGGGGGAGCAGTTCTTC
TRBV20-1	-	14	TRBJ1-1	-	CSARESTPNTEAFF	TGCAGTGCTAGAGAATCGACACCGAACACTGAAGCTTTCTTT
TRBV7-2	-	14	TRBJ2-3	few	CASSLVPVTDTQYF	TGTGCCAGCAGCTTAGTTCCAGTCACAGATACGCAGTATTTT
TRBV12-3/TRBV12-4	TRBD1	15	TRBJ1-1	few	CASSHYRGIHTEAFF	TGTGCCAGCAGTCACTACAGGGGCATCCACACTGAAGCTTTCTTT
TRBV6-2/TRBV6-3	-	13	TRBJ1-6	few	CASSYPGTSPLHF	TGTGCCAGCAGTTACCCGGGGACATCACCCCTCCACTTT
TRBV6-5	-	13	TRBJ2-7	-	CASSYSGVHEQYF	TGTGCCAGCAGTTACTCAGGGGTCCACGAGCAGTACTTC
TRBV20-1	-	14	TRBJ1-2	-	CSAPERTATYGYTF	TGCAGTGCGCCCGAGAGGACAGCAACCTATGGCTACACCTTC
TRBV12-3/TRBV12-4	-	14	TRBJ2-7	-	CASSLLGPAYEQYF	TGTGCCAGCAGTCTCCTGGGGCCGGCCTACGAGCAGTACTTC
TRBV7-9	TRBD1	15	TRBJ1-4	few	CASSLGQGNNEKLFF	TGTGCCAGCAGCCTCGGACAGGGAAATAATGAAAAACTGTTTTTT
TRBV5-1	TRBD1	13	TRBJ2-1	-	CASGQGFNNEQFF	TGCGCCAGCGGACAGGGTTTTAACAATGAGCAGTTCTTC
TRBV9	TRBD1	14	TRBJ1-3	many	CASSPGQSGNTIYF	TGTGCCAGCAGCCCGGGACAGTCTGGAAACACCATATATTTT
TRBV4-3	-	13	TRBJ2-2	-	CASSRPGHGELFF	TGCGCCAGCAGCCGGCCTGGACACGGGGAGCTGTTTTTT
TRBV2	-	18	TRBJ2-1	-	CASSEVPYRVGSYNEQFF	TGTGCCAGCAGTGAAGTCCCGTACAGGGTAGGGTCCTACAATGAGCAGTTCTTC
TRBV6-2/TRBV6-3	-	11	TRBJ1-2	-	CASSHLYGYTF	TGTGCCAGCAGTCACCTTTATGGCTACACCTTC
TRBV4-1	TRBD1	14	TRBJ1-5	-	CASSQSGGAQPQHF	TGCGCCAGCAGCCAGTCAGGGGGCGCCCAGCCCCAGCATTTT
TRBV12-3/TRBV12-4	-	15	TRBJ2-3	-	CASSGPRPSTDTQYF	TGTGCCAGCAGTGGACCGCGGCCGTCCACAGATACGCAGTATTTT
TRBV7-2	TRBD2	18	TRBJ2-3	-	CASSLAASAGASTDTQYF	TGTGCCAGCAGCTTAGCGGCGTCAGCGGGGGCTAGCACAGATACGCAGTATTTT
TRBV7-9	-	16	TRBJ2-7	few	CASSQSTTGGRYEQYF	TGTGCCAGCAGCCAAAGCACGACAGGTGGTAGGTACGAGCAGTACTTC
TRBV6-5	-	11	TRBJ2-3	few	CASSYLGMKYF	TGTGCCAGCAGTTATCTAGGGATGAAGTATTTT
TRBV6-2/TRBV6-3	-	16	TRBJ2-1	few	CASSPTGFSSYNEQFF	TGTGCCAGCAGTCCTACAGGTTTTAGCTCCTACAATGAGCAGTTCTTC
TRBV27	-	13	TRBJ2-7	few	CASSLSRENEQYF	TGTGCCAGCAGTTTATCCAGGGAGAACGAGCAGTACTTC
TRBV4-3	-	15	TRBJ2-1	few	CASSQGPSLGNEQFF	TGCGCCAGCAGCCAAGGCCCTTCTCTGGGGAATGAGCAGTTCTTC
TRBV19	TRBD1	15	TRBJ1-5	-	CASSARGQGNQPQHF	TGTGCCAGTAGTGCCAGGGGGCAAGGCAATCAGCCCCAGCATTTT
TRBV28	-	15	TRBJ2-3	few	CASSLQPASTDTQYF	TGTGCCAGCAGTTTACAACCAGCTAGCACAGATACGCAGTATTTT
TRBV5-4	TRBD2	16	TRBJ2-7	-	CASSSGLAGSSYEQYF	TGTGCCAGCAGCTCCGGACTAGCGGGGAGCTCCTACGAGCAGTACTTC
TRBV5-1	TRBD1	16	TRBJ2-2	many	CASSSGTGGSAGELFF	TGCGCCAGCAGCTCCGGGACAGGGGGATCCGCCGGGGAGCTGTTTTTT
TRBV12-3/TRBV12-4	-	14	TRBJ2-7	few	CASSYPGAPYEQYF	TGTGCCAGCAGCTACCCAGGGGCCCCCTACGAGCAGTACTTC
TRBV28	TRBD1	17	TRBJ2-4	-	CASSSYRGRTAKNIQYF	TGTGCCAGCAGTTCATACAGGGGCCGTACCGCCAAAAACATTCAGTACTTC
TRBV30	-	10	TRBJ2-7	few	CAWSNYEQYF	TGTGCCTGGTCTAACTACGAGCAGTACTTC
TRBV28	-	11	TRBJ2-7	few	CASSHRREQYF	TGTGCCAGCAGTCATCGTCGTGAGCAGTACTTC
TRBV10-3	-	12	TRBJ2-1	-	CAITGAQSQQFF	TGTGCCATCACAGGCGCACAGAGCCAGCAGTTCTTC
TRBV30	-	15	TRBJ2-5	-	CAWSVGLGAQETQYF	TGTGCCTGGAGTGTAGGGTTGGGGGCCCAAGAGACCCAGTACTTC
TRBV20-1	-	12	TRBJ1-1	-	CSARRQNTEAFF	TGCAGTGCTAGGCGGCAGAACACTGAAGCTTTCTTT
TRBV4-1	TRBD1	14	TRBJ1-6	-	CASSQYRGNSPLHF	TGCGCCAGCAGCCAATACAGGGGAAATTCACCCCTCCACTTT
TRBV7-2	-	13	TRBJ1-2	-	CASRMGGAGGYTF	TGTGCCAGCAGAATGGGGGGCGCGGGTGGCTACACCTTC
TRBV7-2	-	15	TRBJ2-2	-	CASTLQGSNTGELFF	TGTGCCAGCACCCTCCAGGGTTCGAACACCGGGGAGCTGTTTTTT
TRBV10-3	-	13	TRBJ2-5	-	CAISESGPETQYF	TGTGCCATCAGTGAGTCGGGTCCAGAGACCCAGTACTTC
TRBV12-3/TRBV12-4	-	13	TRBJ2-7	-	CASTRWQGGEQYF	TGTGCCAGCACCCGATGGCAGGGGGGCGAGCAGTACTTC
TRBV15	TRBD2	17	TRBJ2-3	-	CATSRDLTGGGEDTQYF	TGTGCCACCAGCAGAGATTTGACCGGGGGGGGCGAGGATACGCAGTATTTT
TRBV10-3	TRBD2	16	TRBJ2-3	-	CAISPWERGAVDTQYF	TGTGCCATCAGCCCATGGGAGCGGGGGGCCGTAGATACGCAGTATTTT
TRBV24-1	TRBD1	17	TRBJ2-1	many	CATSDPGQGVDPSEQFF	TGTGCCACCAGTGATCCAGGACAGGGGGTGGATCCCAGTGAGCAGTTCTTC
TRBV6-2/TRBV6-3	-	13	TRBJ2-1	-	CASSYSMGTEQFF	TGTGCCAGCAGTTACTCGATGGGTACTGAGCAGTTCTTC
TRBV28	TRBD1	18	TRBJ2-3	-	CASSLEPGQGVYTDTQYF	TGTGCCAGCAGTTTAGAACCGGGACAGGGGGTATACACAGATACGCAGTATTTT
TRBV6-1	TRBD1	13	TRBJ1-5	few	CASSGSGGEPQHF	TGTGCCAGCAGTGGATCAGGGGGAGAGCCCCAGCATTTT
TRBV2	-	16	TRBJ2-4	few	CASSESSGRAKNIQYF	TGTGCCAGCAGTGAGAGTTCGGGAAGGGCCAAAAACATTCAGTACTTC